The sequence of this TCR beta chain was determined in a study of T cells after yellow fever vaccination. V gave up 6 bases and J gave up 4 bases; unmatched junction bases: 7. This CDR3 has 15 amino acids. The germline CDR1 and CDR2 sequences are MNHEY and SVGAGI. Production of TCR cDNA was by 5'RACE template switching, which also added a universal primer site and UMIs. TCRdb analysed the 5' RACE reads with MiXCR anew, one entry per CDR3 protein. This sample has hundreds of thousands of distinct CDR3 sequences, with roughly 3.5% found just once. This clonotype has ten or more counts. The target antigen is unknown. Study results and limitations: Only a small proportion of the clonotypes turned up in both the CD4 and the CD8 compartments, likely arising from convergent recombination. Contaminating bulk clonotypes could be abundant in FACS-sorted repertoires.

This TCR came from a man younger than 35 who received the YFV17D yellow fever vaccine. The chain uses TRBV6-5 and TRBJ2-3, with TRBD1 matching 10 bases. Here the sequenced sample was PBMCs, taken on the day of the yellow fever booster vaccination. DNA of the CDR3: TGTGCCAGCAGCCGGACAGGGGGAGTATCAGATACGCAGTATTTT. Its protein is CASSRTGGVSDTQYF.